What follows are 9 T cell receptor beta chains derived from one specimen sequenced in a study of vaccination and CD4 T cells after COVID-19. Sequencing of DNA taken from cultured CD4+ T cells relied on the Oncomine TCR Beta short-read assay. From the PCR reads, TCRdb called clonotypes with MiXCR, one entry per CDR3 protein. The table records fewer than 20,000 distinct CDR3 sequences, 45% to 60% of them present only once. Treatment here: 10-day PBMC culture with coronavirus spike peptide pools or control peptides (ViraFEST assay). Their antigens are not known. Sequenced: CD4+ T cells from blood, cultured in vitro. The receptors originated from a human donor who had recovered from COVID-19.

The sample holds one count of this clonotype. The CDR3 carries no conserved terminal phenylalanine or tryptophan, so it likely arises from a read error. The rearrangement joins TRBV18 to TRBJ1-2; D is perhaps TRBD1 (6 bases). The CDR3 runs to 11 residues. Deletions cut 3 bases from V and 7 bases from J, with 6 bases between. CDR1 is KGHSH, CDR2 LQKENI, per germline. CDR3 coding DNA: TGTGCCAGCTCACCGGACAGTGGCTACACCCTC. Translating gives CASSPDSGYTL.

The gene calls are TRBV6-5 and TRBJ2-1; TRBD1 aligns across 7 bases. J was trimmed by 13 bases and V by 4 bases; bases with no gene match: 4. This CDR3 has 11 amino acids. Germline lookup yields CDR1 MNHEY and CDR2 SVGAGI. The CDR3 is CASSLGQLQFF. The CDR3 nucleotides read TGTGCCAGCAGTTTGGGACAGCTCCAGTTCTTC.

The chain has TRBV9 and TRBJ2-3; 10 positions agree with TRBD2. In germline, CDR1 is SGDLS, CDR2 YYNGEE. The CDR3 is made up of 15 amino acids. Unmatched junction bases numbered 5, after V lost 2 bases and J lost 5 bases. CDR3: CASSVGGLALDTQYF. The CDR3, as DNA: TGTGCCAGCAGCGTTGGGGGACTAGCGCTAGATACGCAGTATTTT.

CDR3 sequence: CASSESAQLSNQPQHF. CDR3 bases: TGCGCCAGCAGTGAGTCGGCGCAGCTTAGCAATCAGCCCCAGCATTTT. The gene calls are TRBV10-2 and TRBJ1-5; D remains ambiguous. V was shortened by 0 bases and J by 0 bases, with 9 bases between the two germline ends. The CDR3 consists of 16 residues. Germline V gene sequence: CDR1 WSHSY, CDR2 SAAADI.

V usage is TRBV2 and J usage is TRBJ2-5; TRBD1 is a possible D gene (6 bases). Trimming cost V 0 bases and J 2 bases, with 10 bases left between them. Germline V CDR1 and CDR2: SNHLY, FYNNEI. This CDR3 comprises 15 residues. CDR3 sequence (DNA): TGTGCCAGCAGTGAAGCGGGGGCCAGACAAGAGACCCAGTACTTC. It translates to CASSEAGARQETQYF.

This clonotype was found a few times. V gene TRBV20-1 combines with J gene TRBJ2-2, with D uncertain. Trimming shortened V by 1 base and J by 2 bases, and 8 bases separated the two germline ends. Germline-derived CDR1 and CDR2 are DFQATT and SNEGSKA (reference sequence). The CDR3 sequence is 14 residues long. The CDR3 loop is CSARVISNTGELFF. The CDR3 DNA is TGCAGTGCTAGAGTCATAAGTAACACCGGGGAGCTGTTTTTT.

The V gene is TRBV10-1, the J gene TRBJ2-3; the D is unclear. CDR3 length: 12 residues. The V end was cut by 10 bases, the J end by 2 bases, with 10 bases between. Germline loops: CDR1 WNHNN, CDR2 SYGVQD (reference sequence). The CDR3 reads CATRSDTDTQYF. As DNA, the CDR3 is TGCGCCACCAGGTCTGACACAGATACGCAGTATTTT.

This chain uses TRBV6-1 with TRBJ1-6; unclear D gene. The germline gives CDR1 MNHNS, CDR2 SASEGT. Trimming removed 0 bases from V and 1 base from J, with 7 bases in between. This CDR3 has 16 residues. CDR3 in amino acids: CASSEAEVSYNSPLHF. DNA of the CDR3: TGTGCCAGCAGTGAAGCGGAGGTATCCTATAATTCACCCCTCCACTTT.

The V and J genes are TRBV4-2 and TRBJ2-5; D is unclear. Germline loops: CDR1 LGHNA, CDR2 YNFKEQ. The CDR3 contains 14 residues. V lost 6 bases to trimming and J lost 5 bases, with 16 bases between them. CDR3 bases: TGTGCCAGCAGTCTGGACCACTCGAGCGAGACCCAGTACTTC. Amino acid sequence: CASSLDHSSETQYF.